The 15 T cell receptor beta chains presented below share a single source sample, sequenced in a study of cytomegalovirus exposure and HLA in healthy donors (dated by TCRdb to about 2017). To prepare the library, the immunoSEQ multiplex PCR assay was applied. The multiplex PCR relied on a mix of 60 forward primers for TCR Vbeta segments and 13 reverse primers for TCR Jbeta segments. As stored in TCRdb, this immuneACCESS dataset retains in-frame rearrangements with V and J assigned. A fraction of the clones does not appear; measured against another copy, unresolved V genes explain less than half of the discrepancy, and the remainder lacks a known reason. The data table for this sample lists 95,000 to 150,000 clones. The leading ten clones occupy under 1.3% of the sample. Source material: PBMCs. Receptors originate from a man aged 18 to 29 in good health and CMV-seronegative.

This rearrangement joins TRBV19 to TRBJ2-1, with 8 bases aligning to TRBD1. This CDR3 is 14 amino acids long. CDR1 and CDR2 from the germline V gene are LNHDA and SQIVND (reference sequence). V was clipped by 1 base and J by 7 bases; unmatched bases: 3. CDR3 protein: CASSIVHRGNEQFF. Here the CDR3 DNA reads TGTGCCAGTAGTATAGTGCACAGGGGGAATGAGCAGTTCTTC.

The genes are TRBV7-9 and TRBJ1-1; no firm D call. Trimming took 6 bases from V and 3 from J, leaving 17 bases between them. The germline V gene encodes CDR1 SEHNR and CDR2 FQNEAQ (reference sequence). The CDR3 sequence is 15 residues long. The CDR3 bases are TGTGCCAGCAGACCGGGGTGGCGGTCTTACACTGAAGCTTTCTTT. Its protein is CASRPGWRSYTEAFF. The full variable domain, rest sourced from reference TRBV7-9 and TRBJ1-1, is DTGVSQNPRHKITKRGQNVTFRCDPISEHNRLYWYRQTLGQGPEFLTYFQNEAQLEKSRLLSDRFSAERPKGSFSTLEIQRTEQGDSAMYLCASRPGWRSYTEAFFGQGTRLTVV.

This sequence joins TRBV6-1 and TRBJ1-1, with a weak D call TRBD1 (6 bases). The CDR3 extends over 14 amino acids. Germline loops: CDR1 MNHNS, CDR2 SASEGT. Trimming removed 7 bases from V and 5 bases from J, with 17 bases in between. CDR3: CASNRGRGDTEAFF. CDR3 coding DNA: TGTGCCAGCAACAGAGGCAGGGGCGATACTGAAGCTTTCTTT.

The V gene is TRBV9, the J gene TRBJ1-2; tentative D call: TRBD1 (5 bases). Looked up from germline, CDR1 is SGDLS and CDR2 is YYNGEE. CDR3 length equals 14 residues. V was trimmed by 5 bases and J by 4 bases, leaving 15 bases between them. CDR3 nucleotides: TGTGCCAGCAGGCGGGCGGGGCGCGCCTATGGCTACACCTTC. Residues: CASRRAGRAYGYTF.

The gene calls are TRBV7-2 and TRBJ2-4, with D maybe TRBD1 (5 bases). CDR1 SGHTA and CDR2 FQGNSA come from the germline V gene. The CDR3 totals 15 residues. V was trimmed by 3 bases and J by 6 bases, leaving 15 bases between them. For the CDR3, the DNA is TGTGCCAGCAGCTTCGTAGGGGCGCTTGGAAACATTCAGTACTTC. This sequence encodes CASSFVGALGNIQYF.

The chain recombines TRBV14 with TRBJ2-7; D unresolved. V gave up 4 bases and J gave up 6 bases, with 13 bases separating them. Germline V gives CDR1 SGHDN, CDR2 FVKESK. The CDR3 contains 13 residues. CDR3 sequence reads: CASSPRHSGEQYF. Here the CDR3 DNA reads TGTGCCAGCAGCCCCAGACACAGTGGCGAGCAGTACTTC.

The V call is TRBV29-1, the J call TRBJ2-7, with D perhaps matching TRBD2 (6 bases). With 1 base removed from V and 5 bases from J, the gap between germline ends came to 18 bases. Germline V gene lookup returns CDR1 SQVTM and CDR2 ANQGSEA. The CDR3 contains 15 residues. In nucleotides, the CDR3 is TGCAGCGTTGAAGGGTCGGATCGCGGGGCGGACGAGCAGTACTTC. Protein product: CSVEGSDRGADEQYF.

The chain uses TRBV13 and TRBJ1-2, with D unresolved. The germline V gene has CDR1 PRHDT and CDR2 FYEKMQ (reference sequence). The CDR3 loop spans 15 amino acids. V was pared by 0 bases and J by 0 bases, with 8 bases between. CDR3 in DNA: TGTGCCAGCAGCTTAGGCGTAGAAGCTAACTATGGCTACACCTTC. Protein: CASSLGVEANYGYTF.

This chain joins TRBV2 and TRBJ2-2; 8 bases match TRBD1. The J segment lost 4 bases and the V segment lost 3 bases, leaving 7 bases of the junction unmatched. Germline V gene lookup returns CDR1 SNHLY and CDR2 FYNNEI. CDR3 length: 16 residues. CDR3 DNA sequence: TGTGCCAGCAGTGACGTGACAGGGGCGGCCACCGGGGAGCTGTTTTTT. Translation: CASSDVTGAATGELFF.

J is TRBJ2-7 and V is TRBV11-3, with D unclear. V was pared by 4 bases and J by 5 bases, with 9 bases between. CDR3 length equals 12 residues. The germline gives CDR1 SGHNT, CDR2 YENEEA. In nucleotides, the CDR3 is TGTGCCAGCAGCTCGGAGCGAGACGAGCAGTACTTC. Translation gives CASSSERDEQYF. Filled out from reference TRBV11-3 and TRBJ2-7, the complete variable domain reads EAGVVQSPRYKIIEKKQPVAFWCNPISGHNTLYWYLQNLGQGPELLIRYENEEAVDDSQLPKDRFSAERLKGVDSTLKIQPAELGDSAVYLCASSSERDEQYFGPGTRLTVT.

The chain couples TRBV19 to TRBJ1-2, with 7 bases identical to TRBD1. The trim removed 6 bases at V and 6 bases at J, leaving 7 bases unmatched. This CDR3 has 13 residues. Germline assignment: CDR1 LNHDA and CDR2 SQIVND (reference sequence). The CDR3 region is CASSNRGMDGYTF. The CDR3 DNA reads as TGTGCCAGTAGCAACAGGGGAATGGATGGCTACACCTTC.

CDR3 region: CASSSRGAQFF. The CDR3 coding sequence is TGTGCCAGCAGCTCCCGGGGGGCGCAGTTCTTC. The chain employs TRBV7-3 and TRBJ2-1, with D perhaps TRBD2 (7 bases). This CDR3 has 11 residues. Germline CDR1 reads SGHTA; CDR2 reads FQGTGA. V gave up 4 bases and J gave up 12 bases, with 10 bases separating them.

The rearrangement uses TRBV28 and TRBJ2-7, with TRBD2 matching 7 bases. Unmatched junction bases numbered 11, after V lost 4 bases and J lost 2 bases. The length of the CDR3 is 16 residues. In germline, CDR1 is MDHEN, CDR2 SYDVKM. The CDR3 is CASSSPGEGRTYEQYF. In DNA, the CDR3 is TGTGCCAGCAGTTCCCCTGGGGAGGGGCGTACCTACGAGCAGTACTTC.

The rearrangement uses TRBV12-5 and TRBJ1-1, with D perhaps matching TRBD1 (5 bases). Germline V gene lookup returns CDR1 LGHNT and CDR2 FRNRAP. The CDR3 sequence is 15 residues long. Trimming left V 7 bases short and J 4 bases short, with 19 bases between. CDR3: CASAKGAGLGTEAFF. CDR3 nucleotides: TGTGCTAGTGCCAAGGGAGCGGGGCTTGGCACTGAAGCTTTCTTT.

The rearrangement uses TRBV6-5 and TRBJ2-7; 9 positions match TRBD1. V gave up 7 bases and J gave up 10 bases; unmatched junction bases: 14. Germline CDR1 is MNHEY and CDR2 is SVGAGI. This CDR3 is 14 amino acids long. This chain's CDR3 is CASNGQGKATRQYF. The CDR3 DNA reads TGTGCCAGCAACGGACAGGGGAAGGCTACGAGACAGTACTTC.